Given below is one TCR beta chain in context. The junction departs from germline at one end; a sequencing error may be responsible. This sample stems from a study of technical replicates of blood from a few donors. Profiling relied on immunoSEQ multiplex PCR, and the TCRdb table lists in-frame clones only, not all of them. The sample holds 85,000 to 100,000 clones; about 96% are singletons and the top ten take approximately 0.26%. Per the germline V gene, CDR1 is SGHTA and CDR2 is FQGNSA. This CDR3 is built from 12 residues. The genes are TRBV7-2 and TRBJ2-1; D ambiguous. The receptor comes from a human donor in good health. The sequencing sample was made of T cells isolated from PBMCs. The DNA of the CDR3 is TGTGCCAGCAGCCCCCGACTCAGCCTCCGGGTCTTC. Translated, it gives CASSPRLSLRVF.